Listed below are T cell receptor beta chains from one sample, sequenced in a study of vaccination and CD4 T cells after COVID-19. The antigens for these receptors are not known. TCRdb analysed the PCR reads with MiXCR anew, one entry per CDR3 protein. The sample yields fewer than 10,000 distinct CDR3 sequences, roughly half seen once. Sequencing was carried out using CD4+ T cells from blood, cultured in vitro. Receptor source: a human donor who had recovered from COVID-19. CDR3s include the opening cysteine and the closing phenylalanine or tryptophan. The D gene is left open where the match is weak. Rows give clone size only sometimes, using once, few, many, or a class for an expanded clone.

d_call	j_call	cdr3_length	clone_size	v_call	cdr3_nt	cdr3_aa
TRBD2	TRBJ2-3	14	NA	TRBV6-1	TGTGCCAGCAGACGACTAGCGGGCACAGATACGCAGTATTTT	CASRRLAGTDTQYF
TRBD1	TRBJ2-2	16	NA	TRBV5-4	TGTGCCAGCAGCTTGGCCCTGACAGGGGGCACCGGGGAGCTGTTTTTT	CASSLALTGGTGELFF
NA	TRBJ1-2	13	NA	TRBV11-3	TGTGCCAGCAGTTCCAGGGCGCTTTCCGGCTACACCTTC	CASSSRALSGYTF
NA	TRBJ2-7	14	NA	TRBV20-1	TGCAGTGCTAGAGATCCGGACTGGCCCTACGAGCAGTACTTC	CSARDPDWPYEQYF
TRBD2	TRBJ2-3	16	NA	TRBV19	TGTGCCAGTAGTAACCACCGCGGGGGTTCCACAGATACGCAGTATTTT	CASSNHRGGSTDTQYF
TRBD1	TRBJ2-3	14	NA	TRBV7-2	TGTGCCAGCAGCCAACCACAGGGGGCCGATACGCAGTATTTT	CASSQPQGADTQYF
NA	TRBJ1-5	13	NA	TRBV12-3/TRBV12-4	TGTGCCAGCAGCCCCCGGGGTGATCAGCCCCAGCATTTT	CASSPRGDQPQHF
NA	TRBJ1-1	14	NA	TRBV18	TGTGCCAGCTCACCATACTGGGAGAACACTGAAGCTTTCTTT	CASSPYWENTEAFF
NA	TRBJ1-3	12	NA	TRBV6-1	TGTGCCAGCAATTCAGACGGAAGGACCATATATTTT	CASNSDGRTIYF
NA	TRBJ1-6	14	NA	TRBV27	TGTGCCAGCAGCCGGGACACCTATAATTCACCCCTCCACTTT	CASSRDTYNSPLHF
NA	TRBJ2-1	16	NA	TRBV6-1	TGTGCCAGCACTCTGGGAACCGGGAGCATCACCAATGAGCAGTTCTTC	CASTLGTGSITNEQFF
NA	TRBJ2-5	11	NA	TRBV20-1	TGCAGTGCTCCATACGCGGGGACCCAGTACTTC	CSAPYAGTQYF
NA	TRBJ1-1	14	few	TRBV19	TGTGCCAGTAGTTCGGCGACGGTGAACACTGAAGCTTTCTTT	CASSSATVNTEAFF
NA	TRBJ1-2	12	few	TRBV24-1	TGTGCCATCCAGACAGCGAACTATGGCTACACCTTC	CAIQTANYGYTF
NA	TRBJ1-1	13	NA	TRBV7-3	TGTGCCAGCAGCTTAAAACGGAACACTGAAGCTTTCTTT	CASSLKRNTEAFF
NA	TRBJ2-5	11	NA	TRBV7-9	TGTGCCAGCAGCAAAGGAGAGACCCAGTACTTC	CASSKGETQYF
TRBD1	TRBJ1-2	14	NA	TRBV28	TGTGCCAGCAGTTTAATAAACAGGGGGCATGGCTACACCTTC	CASSLINRGHGYTF
NA	TRBJ2-1	16	NA	TRBV21-1	TGTGCCAGCAGCAAAGGGGATAGCGGTTTTTACAATGAGCAGTTCTTC	CASSKGDSGFYNEQFF
NA	TRBJ2-2	15	NA	TRBV12-5	TGTGCTAGTGGTTTGGAGATCAGTAACACCGGGGAGCTGTTTTTT	CASGLEISNTGELFF
NA	TRBJ2-3	11	few	TRBV27	TGTGCCGTAAAGGAGGGGGCTAGGCAGTATTTT	CAVKEGARQYF
NA	TRBJ1-2	15	NA	TRBV19	TGTGCCAGTAGTTCCCGGGGCCGAACTAACTATGGCTACACCTTC	CASSSRGRTNYGYTF
NA	TRBJ1-1	12	NA	TRBV19	TGTGCAACGACAGTCTGGGGTCGCGTGGCTTTCTTT	CATTVWGRVAFF
NA	TRBJ2-3	15	NA	TRBV15	TGTGCCACCAGCAGAGGAGAGGGTGACACAGATACGCAGTATTTT	CATSRGEGDTDTQYF
NA	TRBJ1-5	15	NA	TRBV9	TGTGCCAGCAGCCGCCCGTGTGCGTTCAATCAGCCCCAGCATTTT	CASSRPCAFNQPQHF
TRBD1	TRBJ2-3	12	NA	TRBV7-9	TGTGCCAGCAGCCATCCTACAGGGGGCGGTTATTTT	CASSHPTGGGYF
NA	TRBJ2-1	14	NA	TRBV11-3	TGTGCCAGCAGCGTAGAGGCAGGGGCAAATGAGCAGTTCTTC	CASSVEAGANEQFF
NA	TRBJ1-6	18	few	TRBV12-3/TRBV12-4	TGTGCCAGCAGCCGGACCGGGACAAGGAGCTCCTATAATTCACCCCTCCACTTT	CASSRTGTRSSYNSPLHF
NA	TRBJ1-1	14	NA	TRBV27	TGTGCCAGCAGTCCGAAGGTCGGGAACACTGAAGCTTTCTTT	CASSPKVGNTEAFF
TRBD2	TRBJ2-5	16	few	TRBV6-1	TGTGCCAGCAGTGGGTATAGCGGGGGAAATCAAGAGACCCAGTACTTC	CASSGYSGGNQETQYF
NA	TRBJ2-7	16	NA	TRBV7-2	TGTGCCAGCAGCTCAGGTCGCTCGGCGGGCTCCTACGAGCAGTACTTC	CASSSGRSAGSYEQYF
NA	TRBJ2-5	14	NA	TRBV6-5	TGTGCCAGCAGTTACTCGTGGGAAAGGGAGACCCAGTACTTC	CASSYSWERETQYF
NA	TRBJ2-2	15	NA	TRBV7-9	TGTGCCAGCAGCTTCCCAGCAGGGTACACCGGGGAGCTGTTTTTT	CASSFPAGYTGELFF
NA	TRBJ1-5	13	NA	TRBV12-3/TRBV12-4	TGTGCCAGCAGTTTAACAGGAGGTCAGCCCCAGCATTTT	CASSLTGGQPQHF
NA	TRBJ1-2	14	NA	TRBV20-1	TGCAGTGCTAGAGAAACAGGTCTTTTGGATGGCTACACCTTC	CSARETGLLDGYTF
NA	TRBJ2-5	13	NA	TRBV7-9	TGTGCCAGCAGCTTACCAGGGGAAGAGACCCAGTACTTC	CASSLPGEETQYF
TRBD1	TRBJ1-6	15	NA	TRBV7-3	TGTGCCAGCAGCTTAAGGGACAGGGAGAATTCACCCCTCCACTTT	CASSLRDRENSPLHF
NA	TRBJ2-2	14	NA	TRBV14	TGTGCCAGCAGCCCCCAGAGGTCCCCGCCAAAGCTGTTTTTT	CASSPQRSPPKLFF
NA	TRBJ1-1	13	NA	TRBV20-1	TGCAGTGCTAGGTATGGGGGGAACACTGAAGCTTTCTTT	CSARYGGNTEAFF
NA	TRBJ2-6	16	NA	TRBV7-3	TGTGCCAGCAGCTCAAACTCCCGCTCTGGGGCCAACGTCCTGACTTTC	CASSSNSRSGANVLTF
NA	TRBJ1-1	13	NA	TRBV19	TGTGCCAGTAGTATCTTGTCGGGAGGTGAAGCTTTCTTT	CASSILSGGEAFF
NA	TRBJ2-6	15	few	TRBV11-2	TGTGCCAGCAGCTTAGTGGTTTCTGGGGCCAACGTCCTGACTTTC	CASSLVVSGANVLTF
TRBD1	TRBJ1-1	15	NA	TRBV20-1	TGCAGTGCTAGAGTTGAGGACAGGCCTTACACTGAAGCTTTCTTT	CSARVEDRPYTEAFF
NA	TRBJ2-1	14	NA	TRBV6-2/TRBV6-3	TGTGCCAGCAGACGGGACTTACTATACAATGAGCAGTTCTTC	CASRRDLLYNEQFF
NA	TRBJ1-3	14	NA	TRBV27	TGTGCCAGCAGTACGGACTCTAGAGGTAACACCATATATTTT	CASSTDSRGNTIYF
TRBD1	TRBJ1-4	16	NA	TRBV27	TGTGCCAGCAGTTCGGCAGGGGGCGAGTATGGTGAAAAACTGTTTTTT	CASSSAGGEYGEKLFF
TRBD1	TRBJ2-7	15	NA	TRBV20-1	TGCAGTGCCCTCCTGGATGGGACAGACAGTAAGTTGCAGTACTTC	CSALLDGTDSKLQYF
TRBD2	TRBJ2-1	14	NA	TRBV6-2/TRBV6-3	TGTGCCAGCAGTTACGGGCTAGCGGGAGTTGAGCAGTTCTTC	CASSYGLAGVEQFF
TRBD2	TRBJ2-7	15	NA	TRBV20-1	TGCAGTGCTAGAGAACTAGCGGGACTCTCCTACGAGCAGTACTTC	CSARELAGLSYEQYF
NA	TRBJ2-2	14	few	TRBV6-2/TRBV6-3	TGTGCCAGCAGCTCAGGACTTCTAACCGGGGAGCTGTTTTTT	CASSSGLLTGELFF